These 14 T cell receptor beta chains originate from one sample sequenced in a study of blood T cell repertoires in COVID-19 (dated by TCRdb to 2018 to 2021). Receptors were amplified or captured by the immunoSEQ multiplex PCR assay. TCRdb obtained this table from immuneACCESS and retained in-frame rearrangements with V and J assigned. These tables miss some clones; where compared with another copy, unresolved V genes account for less than half of the shortfall, and the remainder is unexplained. The sample includes about 100,000 clones, with just over 90% observed a single time. The ten largest clones take up roughly 0.97% of the sample. The sample comprised peripheral blood. These receptors all stem from a man aged 60-69 years with acute or convalescent COVID-19.

This chain uses TRBV6-5 with TRBJ2-3; D may be TRBD2 (6 bases). Germline V gene data show CDR1 as MNHEY and CDR2 as SVGAGI. V lost 6 bases, J lost 1 base, and 14 bases lay in between. This CDR3 has 15 residues. This CDR3 is CASSLSGDGTDTQYF. The CDR3 DNA is TGTGCCAGCAGCCTTAGCGGAGACGGCACAGATACGCAGTATTTT.

V usage is TRBV5-4 and J usage is TRBJ2-5, with 12 bases matching TRBD2. This CDR3 is built from 15 residues. J lost 4 bases, V lost 4 bases, and 5 bases had no gene match. Germline V CDR1 and CDR2: SGHNT, YYREEE (reference sequence). CDR3 residues: CASSQTLAGGETQYF. CDR3 DNA: TGTGCCAGCAGCCAGACACTAGCGGGGGGAGAGACCCAGTACTTC.

V usage is TRBV7-2 and J usage is TRBJ1-5, with D perhaps TRBD1 (5 bases). CDR1 and CDR2 from the germline V gene are SGHTA and FQGNSA. The CDR3 covers 15 residues. With 1 base removed from V and 7 bases from J, the gap between germline ends came to 14 bases. CDR3: CASSLGTPIGQPQHF. The CDR3 DNA is TGTGCCAGCAGCTTAGGGACACCCATCGGCCAGCCCCAGCATTTT.

V is TRBV2 and J is TRBJ2-5; tentative D call: TRBD1 (5 bases). The CDR3 is made up of 15 amino acids. The V gene's germline CDR1 is SNHLY and CDR2 FYNNEI. The V and J ends lost 4 bases and 2 bases respectively, with 14 bases between them. The CDR3 loop is CASSVIGALQETQYF. CDR3 DNA sequence: TGTGCCAGCAGTGTTATAGGGGCCTTACAAGAGACCCAGTACTTC.

The rearrangement uses TRBV19 and TRBJ1-1; 8 bases line up with TRBD1. Germline V gene data show CDR1 as LNHDA and CDR2 as SQIVND (reference sequence). The V and J ends lost 11 bases and 1 base, in that order; junction bases with no gene match: 6. This CDR3 has 13 residues. CDR3 in DNA: TGTGCCCCCCGGACAGGGCAGAACACTGAAGCTTTCTTT. This sequence encodes CAPRTGQNTEAFF.

V is TRBV10-3 and J is TRBJ2-5; the match to TRBD2 covers 11 bases. With 11 bases clipped from V and 2 bases from J, the junction kept 4 bases outside the gene matches. This CDR3 is built from 13 residues. Germline lookup yields CDR1 ENHRY and CDR2 SYGVKD. The CDR3 region has the DNA TGTGCCTCCCGACTAGCGGGACAAGAGACCCAGTACTTC. Its protein is CASRLAGQETQYF.

This clone was detected once. The chain uses TRBV3-1 (or the pseudogene TRBV3-2) and TRBJ2-1; D uncertain. Trimming cost V 1 base and J 11 bases, with 9 bases left between them. Germline-derived CDR1 and CDR2 are LGHDT and YNNKEL (reference sequence). This CDR3 spans 12 amino acids. The CDR3 sequence is CASSQVGLQQFF. CDR3 coding DNA: TGTGCCAGCAGCCAAGTGGGCCTTCAGCAGTTCTTC.

This chain connects TRBV6-2 or TRBV6-3 to TRBJ1-6; D gene unclear. The CDR3 has 12 residues. Trimming took 2 bases from V and 8 from J, leaving 4 bases between them. Per the germline V gene, CDR1 is MNHEY and CDR2 is SVGEGT. The CDR3 bases are TGTGCCAGCAGTTACCCGTATTCACCCCTCCACTTT. Translating it yields CASSYPYSPLHF.

This sequence joins TRBV5-8 and TRBJ2-7, with D possibly TRBD1 on 6 matching bases. This CDR3 has 13 amino acids. Trimming cost V 2 bases and J 6 bases, with 12 bases left between them. CDR1 is SGHTS, CDR2 YDEGEE, per germline. For the CDR3, the DNA is TGTGCCAGCAGCTTCAGGGGCCTCACCGAGCAGTACTTC. Translated: CASSFRGLTEQYF.

The chain carries TRBV21-1 and TRBJ1-2; TRBD1 is the table's D call, not checked against the DNA. TRBV21-1 is an annotated pseudogene. This CDR3 is built from 16 residues. CDR3 DNA: TGTGCCAGCAGCCCGCAGGACAGGGGAAGAGAAGATGGCTACACCTTC. Its protein product is CASSPQDRGREDGYTF.

The chain has TRBV19 and TRBJ1-3; D is unclear. The CDR3 is 17 residues long. Germline V lookup: CDR1 LNHDA, CDR2 SQIVND (reference sequence). V was shortened by 3 bases and J by 4 bases, with 19 bases between the two germline ends. Here the CDR3 DNA reads TGTGCCAGTAGTATTAATGGCCGCGCGCGACTAGGAAACACCATATATTTT. Its translation: CASSINGRARLGNTIYF.

This clone came up a few times. V gene TRBV28 combines with J gene TRBJ2-2, with a possible D match to TRBD2 (6 bases). Germline V gene data show CDR1 as MDHEN and CDR2 as SYDVKM. There are 15 residues in the CDR3. V lost 2 bases to trimming and J lost 5 bases, with 12 bases between them. The CDR3 DNA sequence: TGTGCCAGCAGTTTAAGCGAGGGGAGGACCGGGGAGCTGTTTTTT. This translates into CASSLSEGRTGELFF. The full variable domain, its missing parts supplied by reference TRBV28 and TRBJ2-2, is DVKVTQSSRYLVKRTGEKVFLECVQDMDHENMFWYRQDPGLGLRLIYFSYDVKMKEKGDIPEGYSVSREKKERFSLILESASTNQTSMYLCASSLSEGRTGELFFGEGSRLTVL.

The V gene is TRBV2, the J gene TRBJ1-5, with D tentatively TRBD1 (6 bases). This CDR3 is 13 amino acids long. Germline V gene data show CDR1 as SNHLY and CDR2 as FYNNEI. Trimming left V 3 bases short and J 7 bases short, with 10 bases between. The CDR3 DNA reads TGTGCCAGCAGTGATGGGGGCGGCCAGCCCCAGCATTTT. Translated: CASSDGGGQPQHF.

This chain joins TRBV30 and TRBJ1-1, with D possibly TRBD1 on 5 matching bases. V was cut by 0 bases and J by 11 bases, with 10 bases left in between. In germline, CDR1 is GTSNPN, CDR2 SVGIG (reference sequence). CDR3 length: 11 residues. In DNA form, the CDR3 reads TGTGCCTGGAGTGTAGGGGCACAGGCTTTCTTT. This gives the protein CAWSVGAQAFF.